A single sample gave rise to the 20 T cell receptor beta chains below, sequenced in a study of T cell changes during pregnancy in multiple sclerosis. Clones were read by immunoSEQ multiplex PCR, and TCRdb kept only the in-frame ones, dropping some. The sample shows roughly 80,000 clones, 90% to 95% of them seen only once. Sample: peripheral blood, taken before pregnancy. The receptor source for this set is a female donor with multiple sclerosis, enrolled in a pregnancy study.

The rearrangement uses TRBV5-1 and TRBJ1-2, with TRBD1 matching over 10 bases. This CDR3 spans 15 amino acids. Unmatched junction bases numbered 10, after V lost 3 bases and J lost 8 bases. Germline CDR1 is SGHRS and CDR2 is YFSETQ. CDR3 protein: CASSSGGQGGYGYTF. The CDR3 region has the DNA TGCGCCAGCAGCTCGGGTGGACAGGGGGGCTACGGCTACACCTTC.

About this clone: At one boundary the junction diverges from the germline segment, which might be a read error. The rearrangement links TRBV19 to TRBJ1-1, with no clear D. CDR1 is LNHDA and CDR2 is SQIVND in the germline V gene (reference sequence). CDR3 length equals 17 residues. This CDR3 is CASSIGAFGGLNAEAFF. CDR3 nucleotides: TGTGCCAGTAGTATAGGGGCTTTCGGTGGCCTGAACGCTGAAGCTTTCTTT.

The chain couples TRBV18 to TRBJ1-1; TRBD1 might be the D (5 bases). V was cut by 0 bases and J by 3 bases, with 8 bases left in between. This CDR3 is 14 amino acids long. Per germline, CDR1 KGHSH and CDR2 LQKENI. The chain's CDR3 is CASSPPEGHTEAFF. In DNA form, the CDR3 reads TGTGCCAGCTCACCACCGGAGGGACACACTGAAGCTTTCTTT.

The chain combines TRBV9 with TRBJ1-5; D is undetermined. There are 13 residues in the CDR3. The germline V gene has CDR1 SGDLS and CDR2 YYNGEE. Trimming removed 4 bases from V and 3 bases from J, with 8 bases in between. CDR3 DNA: TGTGCCAGCAGCCGGGGTAACAATCAGCCCCAGCATTTT. Amino acid sequence: CASSRGNNQPQHF.

V is TRBV11-2 and J is TRBJ2-7; 9 bases agree with TRBD2. V was pared by 8 bases and J by 2 bases, with 13 bases of the junction left unmatched. The V gene's germline CDR1 is SGHAT and CDR2 FQNNGV. This CDR3 is built from 16 residues. The CDR3 reads CASWDPGTSNTYEQYF. CDR3 DNA: TGTGCCAGCTGGGACCCCGGGACTAGCAACACCTACGAGCAGTACTTC.

V is TRBV27 and J is TRBJ2-3, with no clear D. Germline loops: CDR1 MNHEY, CDR2 SMNVEV (reference sequence). V lost 7 bases, J lost 4 bases, and 12 bases lay in between. There are 13 residues in the CDR3. CDR3 DNA sequence: TGTGCCAGCAAACGTAGTGACTCAGATACGCAGTATTTT. Protein: CASKRSDSDTQYF.

The V gene is TRBV9, the J gene TRBJ2-2, with D maybe TRBD2 (5 bases). Trimming took 8 bases from V and 4 from J, leaving 15 bases between them. CDR1 and CDR2 from the germline V gene are SGDLS and YYNGEE. CDR3 size: 14 residues. In nucleotides, the CDR3 is TGTGCCAGTAACAGAGACGCGGGCACCGGGGAGCTGTTTTTT. Residues: CASNRDAGTGELFF.

The rearrangement links TRBV18 to TRBJ2-1, with 7 positions matching TRBD2. Germline loops: CDR1 KGHSH, CDR2 LQKENI. V gave up 3 bases and J gave up 0 bases; unmatched junction bases: 8. The CDR3 loop spans 17 amino acids. Here the CDR3 reads CASSPLTGGTSYNEQFF. The CDR3 DNA reads TGTGCCAGCTCACCGTTAACCGGGGGGACCTCCTACAATGAGCAGTTCTTC. The full variable domain, its missing parts supplied by reference TRBV18 and TRBJ2-1, is NAGVMQNPRHLVRRRGQEARLRCSPMKGHSHVYWYRQLPEEGLKFMVYLQKENIIDESGMPKERFSAEFPKEGPSILRIQQVVRGDSAAYFCASSPLTGGTSYNEQFFGPGTRLTVL.

The J gene is TRBJ2-1, the V gene TRBV4-2; 9 bases map to TRBD1. Germline V gene lookup returns CDR1 LGHNA and CDR2 YNFKEQ. The CDR3 is 16 residues long. The trim removed 0 bases at V and 6 bases at J, leaving 6 bases unmatched. Written as DNA, the CDR3 is TGTGCCAGCAGCCAAGATTCCGGACAGGGGTTCAATGAGCAGTTCTTC. Translated, it gives CASSQDSGQGFNEQFF.

The DNA for the CDR3 is TGCGCCAGCAGGCGACTAGCGGGGTCGAACACCGGGGAGCTGTTTTTT. Translated: CASRRLAGSNTGELFF. V usage is TRBV5-1 and J usage is TRBJ2-2, with 11 positions matching TRBD2. V was pared by 5 bases and J by 0 bases, with 3 bases of the junction left unmatched. The CDR3 loop spans 16 amino acids. CDR1 SGHRS and CDR2 YFSETQ come from the germline V gene.

V is TRBV6-6 and J is TRBJ2-5; TRBD1 might be the D (5 bases). Germline assignment: CDR1 MNHNY and CDR2 SVGAGI (reference sequence). The CDR3 is 15 amino acids. V lost 0 bases to trimming and J lost 4 bases, with 12 bases between them. In nucleotides, the CDR3 is TGTGCCAGCAGTTACTCGGCAGGGCAGGGAGAGACCCAGTACTTC. This encodes CASSYSAGQGETQYF.

The chain couples TRBV19 to TRBJ2-3; TRBD1 is a possible D gene (6 bases). The germline V gene has CDR1 LNHDA and CDR2 SQIVND (reference sequence). Trimming took 8 bases from V and 6 from J, leaving 12 bases between them. This CDR3 spans 12 amino acids. CDR3 coding DNA: TGTGCCAGTTCCCTGAGGGGGGATACGCAGTATTTT. Protein product: CASSLRGDTQYF.

V is TRBV7-6 and J is TRBJ1-1; 7 nucleotides agree with TRBD1. With V trimmed by 2 bases and J by 4 bases, 13 bases remained unmatched. The CDR3 contains 17 residues. Germline values: CDR1 SGHVS, CDR2 FNYEAQ. In DNA, the CDR3 is TGTGCCAGCAGCTTAAGGGGGCAGGGTGAGGGGCGCACTGAAGCTTTCTTT. This sequence encodes CASSLRGQGEGRTEAFF.

V is TRBV5-6 and J is TRBJ1-3; possibly TRBD1 for D (5 bases). CDR3 length: 15 residues. Germline V lookup: CDR1 SGHDT, CDR2 YYEEEE. V dropped 4 bases and J dropped 0 bases, with 11 bases sitting between them. The CDR3 reads CASSRTQSSGNTIYF. In DNA, the CDR3 is TGTGCCAGCAGCCGGACACAGAGCTCTGGAAACACCATATATTTT.

This clone was recorded once. The V gene is TRBV6-4, the J gene TRBJ1-1; possibly TRBD1 for D (6 bases). The germline V and J ends were trimmed by 8 bases and 0 bases, with 16 bases remaining between them. The CDR3 sequence is 15 residues long. From germline, CDR1 is MRHNA and CDR2 SNTAGT. CDR3 bases: TGTGCCAGCCAGGACTCCGGGACAATGAACACTGAAGCTTTCTTT. It is translated as CASQDSGTMNTEAFF.

The CDR3 sequence is CASSTMTGFGQPQHF. Here the CDR3 DNA reads TGTGCCAGTAGTACGATGACAGGGTTCGGTCAGCCCCAGCATTTT. J is TRBJ1-5 and V is TRBV19; 7 bases match TRBD1. Germline lookup yields CDR1 LNHDA and CDR2 SQIVND (reference sequence). The V and J ends lost 4 bases and 6 bases, in that order; junction bases with no gene match: 9. The CDR3 sequence is 15 residues long.

The rearrangement uses TRBV2 and TRBJ2-1; 8 bases line up with TRBD1. The CDR3 totals 15 residues. With V trimmed by 6 bases and J by 3 bases, 7 bases remained unmatched. In germline, CDR1 is SNHLY, CDR2 FYNNEI. The CDR3 sequence is CASSDTGGNYNEQFF. Here the CDR3 DNA reads TGTGCCAGCAGCGATACAGGGGGAAACTACAATGAGCAGTTCTTC.

This chain joins TRBV2 and TRBJ1-2; 7 bases align to TRBD1. From germline, CDR1 is SNHLY and CDR2 FYNNEI. The J segment lost 6 bases and the V segment lost 4 bases, leaving 2 bases of the junction unmatched. The CDR3 runs 12 residues. The DNA of the CDR3 is TGTGCCAGCAGTGCGACAGGGAATGGCTACACCTTC. This translates into CASSATGNGYTF.

CDR3 sequence: CASRGGNEQFF. The CDR3 DNA reads TGTGCCAGCCGCGGAGGCAATGAGCAGTTCTTC. The genes are TRBV6-6 and TRBJ2-1, with D tentatively TRBD2 (5 bases). Per germline, CDR1 MNHNY and CDR2 SVGAGI (reference sequence). Trimming shortened V by 8 bases and J by 6 bases, and 8 bases separated the two germline ends. This CDR3 comprises 11 residues.

The chain employs TRBV11-2 and TRBJ1-2; D is perhaps TRBD1 (5 bases). V lost 6 bases, J lost 4 bases, and 15 bases lay in between. Germline loops: CDR1 SGHAT, CDR2 FQNNGV. The length of the CDR3 is 14 residues. The DNA of the CDR3 is TGTGCCAGCAGGTCCCTGGGGGGTGCCTATGGCTACACCTTC. It translates to CASRSLGGAYGYTF.